This record covers a single T cell receptor beta chain. The antigen remains undetermined. The CDR3 has 13 residues. Germline CDR1 and CDR2: MNHEY and SMNVEV (reference sequence). V was cut by 3 bases and J by 3 bases, with 8 bases left in between. The repertoire was sequenced with immunoSEQ multiplex PCR; TCRdb's copy has only in-frame clones and lacks some. The sample has more than 55,000 clones; more than 85% are singletons. The data belong to a study of OX40 agonist ivuxolimab in advanced cancers. In the study overall: The study gave patients intravenous ivuxolimab at 0.01 to 10 mg/kg every 2 weeks. Anti-PD-1, anti-PD-L1 or anti-CTLA-4 therapy given earlier was allowed, and about 38% had some. Partial responses were achieved by three patients, one with hepatocellular carcinoma and two with cutaneous melanoma. General study points: Among some nonresponders, normalized T-cell clonal expansion was also low.

Here the sequenced sample was CD4+ or CD8+ T cells sorted from blood, taken in a trial of the OX40 agonist ivuxolimab. V gene TRBV27 combines with J gene TRBJ1-1, with no clear D. This TCR derives from an adult with an advanced solid tumor such as melanoma, head and neck, liver or kidney cancer. CDR3 DNA: TGTGCCAGCAGTTTCACGACACACACTGAAGCTTTCTTT. Translated, it gives CASSFTTHTEAFF.